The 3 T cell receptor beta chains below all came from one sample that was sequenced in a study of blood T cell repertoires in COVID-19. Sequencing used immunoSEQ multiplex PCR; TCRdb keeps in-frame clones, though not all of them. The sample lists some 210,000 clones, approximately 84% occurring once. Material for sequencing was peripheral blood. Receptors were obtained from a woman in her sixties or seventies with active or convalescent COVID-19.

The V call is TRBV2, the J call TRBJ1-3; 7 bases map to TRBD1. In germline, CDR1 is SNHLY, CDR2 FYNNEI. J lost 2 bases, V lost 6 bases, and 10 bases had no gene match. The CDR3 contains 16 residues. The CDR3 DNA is TGTGCCAGCAGCCGACAGGGAAGAGGTACTGGAAACACCATATATTTT. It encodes CASSRQGRGTGNTIYF.

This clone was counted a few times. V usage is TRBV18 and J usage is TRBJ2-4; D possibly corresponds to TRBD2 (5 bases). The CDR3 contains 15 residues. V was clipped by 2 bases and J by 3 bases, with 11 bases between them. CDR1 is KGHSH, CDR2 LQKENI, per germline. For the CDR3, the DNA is TGTGCCAGCTCACCATTGGAGGCGGTCAAAAACATTCAGTACTTC. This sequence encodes CASSPLEAVKNIQYF.

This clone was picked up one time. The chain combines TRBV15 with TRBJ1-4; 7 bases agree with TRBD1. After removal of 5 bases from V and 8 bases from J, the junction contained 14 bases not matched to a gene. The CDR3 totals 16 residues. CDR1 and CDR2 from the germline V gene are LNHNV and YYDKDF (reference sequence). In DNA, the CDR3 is TGTGCCACCAGCCCCTGGGGAGGACAGGATGGGGAAAAACTGTTTTTT. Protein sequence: CATSPWGGQDGEKLFF.